The 31 T cell receptor beta chains below all came from one sample that was sequenced in a study of OX40 agonist ivuxolimab in advanced cancers. Using immunoSEQ multiplex PCR, the repertoire was profiled, and TCRdb retains in-frame clones only, with some absent. The table has about 55,000 clones, roughly nine tenths seen once; the top ten hold roughly an eighth. The sample was CD4+ or CD8+ T cells sorted from blood, taken in a trial of the OX40 agonist ivuxolimab. The receptors shown here come from an adult with an advanced solid tumor such as melanoma, head and neck, liver or kidney cancer.

Only one count was recorded for this clone. The CDR3 loop reads CASSTLKGEGFQETQYF. CDR3 DNA: TGTGCCAGTAGTACTCTCAAGGGTGAAGGGTTCCAAGAGACCCAGTACTTC. The rearrangement uses TRBV19 and TRBJ2-5; unclear D gene. Trimming removed 4 bases at V and 1 base at J, with 19 bases between. The CDR3 is 17 amino acids. CDR1 LNHDA and CDR2 SQIVND come from the germline V gene (reference sequence).

This clone was counted once. The J gene is TRBJ2-6, the V gene TRBV7-9, with 15 bases identical to TRBD2. Germline CDR1 SEHNR, CDR2 FQNEAQ (reference sequence). The junction had 5 bases not matched to a gene; V was cut back by 6 bases and J by 2 bases. This CDR3 spans 18 amino acids. The CDR3 nucleotides read TGTGCCAGCAGTTGGGGACTAGCGGGAGGAGCTGGGGCCAACGTCCTGACTTTC. This encodes CASSWGLAGGAGANVLTF.

This chain uses TRBV13 with TRBJ2-5; 7 bases are a match to TRBD2. The CDR3 runs to 13 residues. Germline V lookup: CDR1 PRHDT, CDR2 FYEKMQ (reference sequence). The V gene end was trimmed by 5 bases and the J gene end by 4 bases; junction bases not matched to a gene: 4. The CDR3 spells CASSAGGSETQYF. In DNA, the CDR3 is TGTGCCAGCAGCGCCGGGGGGTCAGAGACCCAGTACTTC.

The chain employs TRBV29-1 and TRBJ2-3; TRBD2 might be the D (6 bases). Germline V lookup: CDR1 SQVTM, CDR2 ANQGSEA. The CDR3 extends over 13 amino acids. V lost 0 bases and J lost 4, with 8 bases in between. CDR3 amino acids: CSVEDGGADTQYF. CDR3 in DNA: TGCAGCGTTGAAGATGGCGGGGCAGATACGCAGTATTTT.

The J gene is TRBJ2-1, the V gene TRBV5-1; TRBD1 agrees at 7 bases. Germline loops: CDR1 SGHRS, CDR2 YFSETQ. V gave up 0 bases and J gave up 5 bases; unmatched junction bases: 8. CDR3 size: 16 residues. The CDR3 nucleotides are TGCGCCAGCAGCTTGGGTGGCAGGGGGACCCACAATGAGCAGTTCTTC. Its translation: CASSLGGRGTHNEQFF.

The genes are TRBV28 and TRBJ1-2, with 9 bases lining up with TRBD1. V shed 4 bases, J shed 6 bases, and the junction held 9 bases outside the gene matches. The V gene's germline CDR1 is MDHEN and CDR2 SYDVKM. This CDR3 comprises 15 residues. The CDR3, as DNA: TGTGCCAGCAGTTACTCCCGGGACAGGGACGATGGCTACACCTTC. Amino acid sequence: CASSYSRDRDDGYTF.

Of note for this clone: Additional DNA sequences in this sample encode the identical CDR3. CDR3 protein: CASSFGREQYF. The CDR3 DNA is TGTGCCAGCAGCTTCGGGCGCGAGCAGTACTTC. This chain joins TRBV11-2 and TRBJ2-7; D gene ambiguous. Trimming shortened V by 3 bases and J by 6 bases, and 6 bases separated the two germline ends. Germline CDR1 is SGHAT and CDR2 is FQNNGV. The CDR3 sequence is 11 residues long.

CDR3 sequence: CASSGTSGRGRSEQFF. The CDR3 DNA sequence: TGCGCCAGCAGCGGGACTAGCGGGAGAGGAAGGAGTGAGCAGTTCTTC. This chain joins TRBV5-1 and TRBJ2-1; 14 bases map to TRBD2. With V trimmed by 4 bases and J by 9 bases, 9 bases remained unmatched. This CDR3 contains 16 residues. The V gene's germline CDR1 is SGHRS and CDR2 YFSETQ.

The chain links TRBV7-7 to TRBJ1-1; D not resolved. The CDR3 contains 13 residues. Trimming pared 5 bases from V and 5 bases from J, leaving 12 bases between. Germline V CDR1 and CDR2: SSHAT, FNYEAQ (reference sequence). CDR3 loop: CASSLSPETEAFF. DNA of the CDR3: TGTGCCAGCAGCCTAAGCCCCGAGACTGAAGCTTTCTTT.

The chain combines TRBV19 with TRBJ2-1; TRBD1 matches at 9 bases. This CDR3 has 16 residues. In germline, CDR1 is LNHDA, CDR2 SQIVND (reference sequence). Unmatched junction bases numbered 4, after V lost 3 bases and J lost 1 base. Here the CDR3 reads CASSIYDRGSYNEQFF. For the CDR3, the DNA is TGTGCCAGTAGTATCTATGACAGGGGGTCCTACAATGAGCAGTTCTTC.

The rearrangement joins TRBV27 to TRBJ1-1; the D gene is possibly TRBD1 (6 bases). Per germline, CDR1 MNHEY and CDR2 SMNVEV (reference sequence). V dropped 6 bases and J dropped 0 bases, with 14 bases sitting between them. The CDR3 sequence is 15 residues long. Here the CDR3 DNA reads TGTGCCAGCAGCAGGGGAGGAGTCATGAACACTGAAGCTTTCTTT. It translates to CASSRGGVMNTEAFF.

The chain links TRBV7-3 to TRBJ1-2; D remains ambiguous. Germline V gives CDR1 SGHTA, CDR2 FQGTGA. The length of the CDR3 is 13 residues. V was clipped by 2 bases and J by 4 bases, with 8 bases between them. In DNA, the CDR3 is TGTGCCAGCAGCTTACGGGAAGGCTATGGCTACACCTTC. Its translation is CASSLREGYGYTF.

The gene calls are TRBV6-5 and TRBJ2-1, with TRBD2 matching over 9 bases. The J segment lost 7 bases and the V segment lost 5 bases, leaving 6 bases of the junction unmatched. Germline-derived CDR1 and CDR2 are MNHEY and SVGAGI. CDR3 length: 14 amino acids. In DNA form, the CDR3 reads TGTGCCAGCAGTGGGACTAGCCGTTATAATGAGCAGTTCTTC. It translates to CASSGTSRYNEQFF.

V usage is TRBV9 and J usage is TRBJ2-2; D unclear. Germline assignment: CDR1 SGDLS and CDR2 YYNGEE. The CDR3 totals 13 residues. Between the trimmed V and J ends, which lost 4 bases and 6 bases, there was a span of 10 bases. This CDR3 reads CASSPALAGELFF. CDR3 coding DNA: TGTGCCAGCAGCCCAGCCCTTGCCGGGGAGCTGTTTTTT. Together with reference TRBV9 and TRBJ2-2, the CDR3 gives the full variable domain: DSGVTQTPKHLITATGQRVTLRCSPRSGDLSVYWYQQSLDQGLQFLIQYYNGEERAKGNILERFSAQQFPDLHSELNLSSLELGDSALYFCASSPALAGELFFGEGSRLTVL.

The chain joins TRBV15 to TRBJ1-4; 9 nucleotides match TRBD1. J was trimmed by 8 bases and V by 0 bases; bases with no gene match: 7. CDR3 length: 16 amino acids. In germline, CDR1 is LNHNV, CDR2 YYDKDF (reference sequence). CDR3 sequence: CATSRERDREGEKLFF. The DNA of the CDR3 is TGTGCCACCAGCAGAGAGAGGGACAGGGAGGGAGAAAAACTGTTTTTT.

This chain joins TRBV4-1 and TRBJ2-7, with TRBD1 as a possible D gene (5 bases). Germline V gene sequence: CDR1 MGHRA, CDR2 YSYEKL. CDR3 length: 14 residues. Trimming removed 0 bases at V and 2 bases at J, with 8 bases between. In DNA, the CDR3 is TGCGCCAGCAGCCAAGACAGGGTGGCCTACGAGCAGTACTTC. This codes for CASSQDRVAYEQYF.

This chain uses TRBV6-5 with TRBJ2-1; a possible D gene is TRBD1 (5 bases). V lost 3 bases and J 0 bases, leaving 9 bases between the germline ends. Germline CDR1 is MNHEY and CDR2 is SVGAGI. CDR3 size: 15 residues. CDR3 sequence (DNA): TGTGCCAGCAGTTATGGGGCGGACTCCTACAATGAGCAGTTCTTC. This translates into CASSYGADSYNEQFF.

The CDR3 protein is CASSFTGGYEQYV. CDR3 nucleotides: TGTGCCAGCAGCTTCACTGGCGGCTACGAGCAGTACGTC. This chain joins TRBV7-9 and TRBJ2-7; D is unclear. The germline V gene has CDR1 SEHNR and CDR2 FQNEAQ (reference sequence). The CDR3 covers 13 residues. V lost 3 bases to trimming and J lost 3 bases, with 9 bases between them.

The gene calls are TRBV2 and TRBJ2-3; 10 bases align to TRBD2. Germline V gene lookup returns CDR1 SNHLY and CDR2 FYNNEI. With V trimmed by 11 bases and J by 1 base, 18 bases remained unmatched. The CDR3 length is 18 residues. In nucleotides, the CDR3 is TGTGCCGGGAACCAGCGGGAGGGCGTTGTCCGCGGCACAGATACGCAGTATTTT. This encodes CAGNQREGVVRGTDTQYF.

The rearrangement uses TRBV28 and TRBJ2-5; D may be TRBD1 (5 bases). V was pared by 3 bases and J by 5 bases, with 10 bases between. The CDR3 contains 13 residues. Germline-derived CDR1 and CDR2 are MDHEN and SYDVKM. CDR3 residues: CASSFLPGETQYF. The CDR3 nucleotides are TGTGCCAGCAGTTTCTTACCAGGGGAGACCCAGTACTTC. Together with reference TRBV28 and TRBJ2-5, the CDR3 gives the full variable domain: DVKVTQSSRYLVKRTGEKVFLECVQDMDHENMFWYRQDPGLGLRLIYFSYDVKMKEKGDIPEGYSVSREKKERFSLILESASTNQTSMYLCASSFLPGETQYFGPGTRLLVL.

V and J are TRBV9 and TRBJ2-2; perhaps D is TRBD1 or TRBD2 (5 bases each). From germline, CDR1 is SGDLS and CDR2 YYNGEE. There are 11 residues in the CDR3. V lost 8 bases, J lost 4 bases, and 6 bases lay in between. The CDR3 DNA reads as TGTGCCAGTGGGGGCACCGGGGAGCTGTTTTTT. Translated, it gives CASGGTGELFF.

The gene calls are TRBV23-1 and TRBJ1-4, with 7 bases identical to TRBD1. TRBV23-1 is an ORF; its function is uncertain. The CDR3 contains 16 residues. V lost 3 bases and J lost 7; bases outside the gene matches: 11. CDR3 bases: TGCGCCAGCAGTCATCCAAGAGACAGGGCAGCTGAAAAACTGTTTTTT. Residues: CASSHPRDRAAEKLFF.

The rearrangement joins TRBV6-5 to TRBJ1-1; D is perhaps TRBD1 (5 bases). Germline-derived CDR1 and CDR2 are MNHEY and SVGAGI. The length of the CDR3 is 13 residues. Trimming shortened V by 2 bases and J by 1 base, and 5 bases separated the two germline ends. DNA for the CDR3: TGTGCCAGCAGTTACGGGACGAACACTGAAGCTTTCTTT. This translates into CASSYGTNTEAFF.

This clone came up a few times. The chain couples TRBV7-2 to TRBJ2-2; 10 bases fit TRBD2. J was trimmed by 1 base and V by 5 bases; bases with no gene match: 4. The CDR3 sequence is 16 residues long. Germline CDR1 reads SGHTA; CDR2 reads FQGNSA. The CDR3 is CASSVGLAQNTGELFF. CDR3 nucleotide sequence: TGTGCCAGCAGCGTGGGACTAGCGCAGAACACCGGGGAGCTGTTTTTT.

The chain links TRBV27 to TRBJ1-4, with D unclear. The CDR3 runs to 14 residues. The germline V gene encodes CDR1 MNHEY and CDR2 SMNVEV (reference sequence). V was shortened by 6 bases and J by 0 bases, with 8 bases between the two germline ends. The CDR3 DNA reads as TGTGCCAGCAGCCCGAGGGCAACTAATGAAAAACTGTTTTTT. Translated: CASSPRATNEKLFF.

The rearrangement links TRBV5-4 to TRBJ2-6, with 10 bases identical to TRBD1. Germline V gene data show CDR1 as SGHNT and CDR2 as YYREEE (reference sequence). Losses at the gene ends were 4 bases for V and 0 bases for J; bases not matched to a gene: 7. The length of the CDR3 is 18 residues. CDR3 nucleotide sequence: TGTGCCAGCAGCATTCGGGACAGGGGTCTCTCTGGGGCCAACGTCCTGACTTTC. This encodes CASSIRDRGLSGANVLTF. Supplemented by reference TRBV5-4 and TRBJ2-6, the full variable domain reads ETGVTQSPTHLIKTRGQQVTLRCSSQSGHNTVSWYQQALGQGPQFIFQYYREEENGRGNFPPRFSGLQFPNYSSELNVNALELDDSALYLCASSIRDRGLSGANVLTFGAGSRLTVL.

This chain links TRBV13 with TRBJ2-3, with D uncertain. This CDR3 spans 13 amino acids. CDR1 PRHDT and CDR2 FYEKMQ come from the germline V gene (reference sequence). V gave up 4 bases and J gave up 6 bases, with 11 bases separating them. The CDR3 DNA reads as TGTGCCAGCAGCTCCGGGTGGTTGGATACGCAGTATTTT. It specifies CASSSGWLDTQYF.

The chain is built from TRBV28 and TRBJ2-7; D might be TRBD1 or TRBD2, each matching 6 bases. The CDR3 loop spans 14 amino acids. V gave up 7 bases and J gave up 5 bases, with 18 bases separating them. Germline V lookup: CDR1 MDHEN, CDR2 SYDVKM. The CDR3 is CASNGGNRGDEQYF. The CDR3 DNA reads TGTGCCAGCAACGGGGGCAACCGTGGGGACGAGCAGTACTTC.

The chain recombines TRBV6-5 with TRBJ1-1; D perhaps matches TRBD1 (5 bases). In germline, CDR1 is MNHEY, CDR2 SVGAGI. Trimming stripped 6 bases from V and 7 bases from J, with 9 bases between. The CDR3 has 11 residues. Here the CDR3 reads CASRTTGEAFF. The CDR3 nucleotides are TGTGCCAGCAGGACAACAGGTGAAGCTTTCTTT.

The CDR3 loop reads CSVQTSSNTGELFF. The CDR3 DNA reads as TGCAGCGTTCAGACTAGCAGTAACACCGGGGAGCTGTTTTTT. This sequence joins TRBV29-1 and TRBJ2-2, with 7 nucleotides matching TRBD2. CDR1 is SQVTM and CDR2 is ANQGSEA in the germline V gene. This CDR3 has 14 amino acids. Trimming removed 5 bases from V and 2 bases from J; junction bases left unmatched: 5.

The V call is TRBV13, the J call TRBJ2-7; D gene unclear. The V end lost 4 bases, the J end lost 7 bases, and 20 bases lay between the germline ends. Germline V gives CDR1 PRHDT, CDR2 FYEKMQ (reference sequence). This CDR3 region has 15 residues. The CDR3: CASSSGPRHSGEQYV. DNA for the CDR3: TGTGCCAGCAGCTCTGGTCCTAGACACTCGGGTGAGCAGTACGTC.